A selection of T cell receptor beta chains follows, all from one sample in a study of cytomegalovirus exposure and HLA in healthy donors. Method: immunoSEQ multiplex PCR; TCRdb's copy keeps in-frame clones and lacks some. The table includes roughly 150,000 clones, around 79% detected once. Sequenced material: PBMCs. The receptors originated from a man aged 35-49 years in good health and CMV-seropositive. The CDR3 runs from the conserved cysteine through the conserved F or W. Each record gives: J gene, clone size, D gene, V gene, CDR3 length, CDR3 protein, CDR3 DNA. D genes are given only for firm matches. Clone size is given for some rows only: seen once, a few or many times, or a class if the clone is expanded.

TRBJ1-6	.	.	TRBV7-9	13	CASSVSLNSPLHF	TGTGCCAGCAGCGTCAGTCTTAATTCACCCCTCCACTTT
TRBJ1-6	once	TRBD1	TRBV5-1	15	CASSLVADRDTPLHF	TGCGCCAGCAGCTTGGTTGCGGACAGGGATACACCCCTCCACTTT
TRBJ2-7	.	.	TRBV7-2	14	CASSQTTRSYEQYF	TGTGCCAGCAGCCAGACTACCCGTTCCTACGAGCAGTACTTC
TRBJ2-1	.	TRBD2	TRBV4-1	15	CASSQALAGFDEQFF	TGCGCCAGCAGCCAAGCTCTAGCGGGATTTGATGAGCAGTTCTTC
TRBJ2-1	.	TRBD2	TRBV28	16	CASSLRPGGSYNEQFF	TGTGCCAGCAGTTTACGCCCGGGGGGGTCCTACAATGAGCAGTTCTTC
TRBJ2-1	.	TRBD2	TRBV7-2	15	CASSFLAGVVNEQFF	TGTGCCAGCAGCTTTCTAGCGGGAGTAGTCAATGAGCAGTTCTTC
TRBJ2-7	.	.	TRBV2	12	CASYREGVEQYF	TGTGCCAGTTACAGGGAGGGGGTCGAGCAGTACTTC
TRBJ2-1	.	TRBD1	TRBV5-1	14	CASSLGQGGDEQFF	TGCGCCAGCAGCCTAGGACAGGGTGGCGATGAGCAGTTCTTC
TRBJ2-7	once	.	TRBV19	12	CASSAASLEQYF	TGTGCCAGTTCCGCGGCCTCGCTCGAGCAGTACTTC
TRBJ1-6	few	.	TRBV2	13	CASSVRFNSPLHF	TGTGCCAGCAGTGTACGGTTTAATTCACCCCTCCACTTT
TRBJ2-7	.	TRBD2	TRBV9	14	CASSYSGSVYEQYF	TGTGCCAGCAGTTACAGCGGGAGCGTCTACGAGCAGTACTTC
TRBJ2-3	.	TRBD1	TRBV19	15	CASSPRDRRTDTQYF	TGTGCCAGTAGTCCCCGGGACAGACGCACAGATACGCAGTATTTT
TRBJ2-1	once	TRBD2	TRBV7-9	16	CASSLRGGGSYNEQFF	TGTGCCAGCAGCTTACGCGGGGGGGGATCCTACAATGAGCAGTTCTTC
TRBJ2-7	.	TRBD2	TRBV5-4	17	CASSLGGDSGSLYEQYF	TGTGCCAGCAGCTTGGGCGGTGATAGCGGGAGTCTCTACGAGCAGTACTTC
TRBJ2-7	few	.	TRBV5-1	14	CASSLDRRQGEQYF	TGCGCCAGCAGCTTGGACCGGCGGCAAGGCGAGCAGTACTTC
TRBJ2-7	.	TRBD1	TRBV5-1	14	CASSSGQGSSEQYF	TGCGCCAGCAGCTCCGGACAGGGGTCCTCCGAGCAGTACTTC
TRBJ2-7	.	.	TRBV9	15	CASSVGGTETYEQYF	TGTGCCAGCAGCGTAGGCGGGACGGAAACCTACGAGCAGTACTTC
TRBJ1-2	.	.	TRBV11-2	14	CASSLVGAGYGYTF	TGTGCCAGCAGCTTAGTTGGGGCAGGATATGGCTACACCTTC